These T cell receptor beta chains were read from a single sample in a study of blood T cell repertoires in COVID-19. Only in-frame clones appear in the TCRdb table, and some are missing; sequencing was by immunoSEQ multiplex PCR. The table records 70,000 to 75,000 clones, 88% of them present only once. Sequencing used peripheral blood. These receptor sequences come from a human donor in a cohort sampled during active COVID-19. The CDR3 runs from the conserved cysteine through the conserved F or W. D genes are given only for firm matches. Some rows mark clone size as missing; the rest say once, few, many or name a class of expanded clone.

J gene,CDR3 length,clone size,V gene,D gene,CDR3 DNA,CDR3 protein
TRBJ1-1,16,NA,TRBV4-1,NA,TGCGCCAGCAGCCCTCGTGTGGCTGCCGAGAACACTGAAGCTTTCTTT,CASSPRVAAENTEAFF
TRBJ1-6,17,NA,TRBV15,NA,TGTGCCACCAGCAAAGGCACTGCGGCAGCGGATAATTCACCCCTCCACTTT,CATSKGTAAADNSPLHF
TRBJ2-1,18,NA,TRBV19,TRBD2,TGTGCCAGTAGTGCCGGACTAGCGGGAGGGGTAAAGCGGAATGAGCAGTTCTTC,CASSAGLAGGVKRNEQFF
TRBJ1-1,15,few,TRBV19,NA,TGTGCCAGTAGTTCGGTAGCAAAGGAAAACACTGAAGCTTTCTTT,CASSSVAKENTEAFF
TRBJ1-3,16,once,TRBV21-1,NA,NA,CASSKISWGPGNTIYF
TRBJ1-2,13,NA,TRBV28,NA,TGTGCCAGCAGTTCCGGGGAGGCCTATGGCTACACCTTC,CASSSGEAYGYTF
TRBJ2-3,12,NA,TRBV11-2,TRBD2,TGTGCCAGCAGCCCGGGGGGAGATACGCAGTATTTT,CASSPGGDTQYF
TRBJ2-5,15,NA,TRBV7-9,NA,TGTGCCAGCACAAGATGGAGGGAGTGGCAAGAGACCCAGTACTTC,CASTRWREWQETQYF
TRBJ1-2,10,NA,TRBV28,NA,TGTGCCAGCGGACAAGAACTCTACACCTTC,CASGQELYTF
TRBJ2-1,13,NA,TRBV24-1,NA,TGTGCCACCAGTGACACAGCCGGTCCTACGCAGTTCTTC,CATSDTAGPTQFF
TRBJ2-7,14,NA,TRBV5-1,NA,TGCGCCAGCAGCCTGAACAGGGATTTAGACGAGCAGTACTTC,CASSLNRDLDEQYF